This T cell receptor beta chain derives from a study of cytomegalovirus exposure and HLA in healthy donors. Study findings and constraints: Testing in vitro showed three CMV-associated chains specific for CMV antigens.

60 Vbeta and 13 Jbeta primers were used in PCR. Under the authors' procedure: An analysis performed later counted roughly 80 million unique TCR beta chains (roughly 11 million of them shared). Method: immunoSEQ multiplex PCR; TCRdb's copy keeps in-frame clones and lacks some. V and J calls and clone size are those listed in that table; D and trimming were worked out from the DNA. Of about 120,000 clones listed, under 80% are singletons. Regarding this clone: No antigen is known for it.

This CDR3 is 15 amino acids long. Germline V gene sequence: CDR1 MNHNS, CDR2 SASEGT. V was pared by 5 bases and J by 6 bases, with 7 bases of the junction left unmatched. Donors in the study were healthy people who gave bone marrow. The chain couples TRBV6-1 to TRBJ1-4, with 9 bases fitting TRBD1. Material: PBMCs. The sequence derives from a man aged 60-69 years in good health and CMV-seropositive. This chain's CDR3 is CASSPRDRVHEKLFF. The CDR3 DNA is TGTGCCAGCAGTCCAAGGGACAGGGTTCATGAAAAACTGTTTTTT.